A selection of T cell receptor beta chains follows, all from one sample in a study of blood T cells in healthy people across ages. TCRdb called the 5' RACE reads again in MiXCR, with one record for every CDR3 protein. The sample has about 650,000 distinct CDR3 sequences, approximately 52% seen once; the top ten hold approximately 12%. Material for sequencing was blood. The receptors stem from a woman aged 80 or over in good health. CDR3s include the opening cysteine and the closing phenylalanine or tryptophan. Each record gives: V gene, CDR3 length, J gene, clone size, D gene, CDR3 protein, CDR3 DNA. D genes are given only for firm matches. Rows may omit the clone size; those that give it use once, few, many or a size class.

>TRBV7-2|13|TRBJ2-7|once|TRBD1
CASSNRQGSVQYF
TGTGCCAGCAGCAATCGACAGGGTTCGGTTCAGTACTTC
>TRBV21-1|18|TRBJ1-5|.|.
CASSCQDREVNSNQPQHF
TGTGCCAGCAGCTGCCAGGACAGGGAGGTCAATAGCAATCAGCCCCAGCATTTT
>TRBV4-2|16|TRBJ2-6|many|.
CASSQDQQSGANVLTF
TGTGCCAGCAGCCAAGATCAACAGTCTGGGGCCAACGTCCTGACTTTC
>TRBV15|13|TRBJ2-3|many|.
CATSRDEGDTQYF
TGTGCCACCAGCAGAGACGAAGGGGATACGCAGTATTTT
>TRBV21-1|16|TRBJ2-7|.|.
CASTSTGAREGHEQYF
TGTGCCAGCACCTCAACAGGTGCCAGGGAGGGCCACGAGCAGTACTTC
>TRBV10-3|16|TRBJ1-2|.|.
CAISEPRDPSNYGYTF
TGTGCCATCAGTGAGCCCCGGGATCCAAGCAACTATGGCTACACCTTC
>TRBV7-2|13|TRBJ2-2|few|.
CASTLVRTGELFF
TGTGCCAGTACCCTCGTGCGGACCGGGGAGCTGTTTTTT
>TRBV29-1|12|TRBJ2-3|.|.
CSVVGAADTQYF
TGCAGCGTTGTCGGGGCTGCAGATACGCAGTATTTT
>TRBV7-9|12|TRBJ1-1|.|.
CASTLGSTEAFF
TGTGCCAGCACCCTAGGGAGTACTGAAGCTTTCTTT
>TRBV5-1|17|TRBJ2-5|.|TRBD2
CASSLAIGAGAWNEQYF
TGCGCCAGCAGCTTGGCGATCGGCGCGGGAGCATGGAATGAGCAGTACTTC
>TRBV6-1|15|TRBJ2-7|.|TRBD1
CASSEPAGQGYEQYF
TGTGCCAGCAGTGAACCTGCGGGACAGGGTTACGAGCAGTACTTC
>TRBV9|17|TRBJ2-5|.|TRBD2
CASSVGASGGNRETQYF
TGTGCCAGCAGCGTAGGGGCTAGCGGGGGGAATCGAGAGACCCAGTACTTC
>TRBV6-1|14|TRBJ1-6|once|.
CASSELRNNSPLHF
TGTGCCAGCAGTGAATTACGGAATAATTCACCCCTCCACTTT
>TRBV12-3/TRBV12-4|14|TRBJ2-7|.|.
CASRDSRRRRGQYF
TGTGCCAGCAGGGATAGCAGGCGCAGAAGGGGGCAGTACTTC
>TRBV12-3/TRBV12-4|14|TRBJ1-5|few|.
CASSPVYSNQPQHF
TGTGCCAGCAGTCCCGTTTATAGCAATCAGCCCCAGCATTTT
>TRBV28|14|TRBJ2-7|many|.
CASGENRDLYEQYF
TGTGCCAGCGGTGAGAACAGGGATCTCTACGAGCAGTACTTC
>TRBV25-1|15|TRBJ2-7|few|TRBD1
CASSESGDRAYEQYF
TGTGCCAGCAGTGAATCGGGGGACAGGGCCTACGAGCAGTACTTC
>TRBV3-1|12|TRBJ1-4|.|.
CASSQQDEKLFF
TGTGCCAGCAGCCAACAGGACGAAAAACTGTTTTTT
>TRBV6-1|13|TRBJ1-6|.|.
CASSTTVVSPLHF
TGTGCCAGCAGTACGACAGTGGTTTCACCCCTCCACTTT
>TRBV24-1|17|TRBJ2-3|.|TRBD1
CATSDPSPDRGEDTQYF
TGTGCCACCAGTGACCCCTCACCGGACAGGGGGGAAGATACGCAGTATTTT
>TRBV2|12|TRBJ2-3|few|.
CASRVMGDTQYF
TGTGCCAGCAGAGTGATGGGAGATACGCAGTATTTT
>TRBV20-1|15|TRBJ1-1|few|TRBD1
CSARGRDRGHTEAFF
TGCAGTGCTAGAGGCCGGGACAGGGGGCATACTGAAGCTTTCTTT
>TRBV5-6|13|TRBJ1-5|.|.
CASTNDLNQPQHF
TGTGCCAGCACCAATGACCTCAATCAGCCCCAGCATTTT
>TRBV2|13|TRBJ1-2|.|.
CASSKSTPYGYTF
TGTGCCAGCAGTAAGTCCACCCCCTATGGCTACACCTTC
>TRBV24-1|16|TRBJ2-3|.|.
CATSDPGISSTDTQYF
TGTGCCACCAGTGACCCAGGGATTTCTAGCACAGATACGCAGTATTTT
>TRBV29-1|15|TRBJ2-7|many|TRBD2
CSVEYGSGRKGEQYF
TGCAGCGTTGAATATGGTAGCGGGAGAAAGGGCGAGCAGTACTTC
>TRBV5-1|13|TRBJ1-2|.|.
CASSPEQGTGYTF
TGCGCCAGCAGCCCAGAGCAGGGTACTGGCTACACCTTC
>TRBV30|11|TRBJ1-2|many|.
CAWSLGYGYTF
TGTGCCTGGAGTTTGGGATATGGCTACACCTTC
>TRBV28|17|TRBJ2-4|many|.
CASSFQGQFGAKNIQYF
TGTGCCAGCAGTTTCCAAGGCCAATTCGGGGCCAAAAACATTCAGTACTTC
>TRBV5-1|15|TRBJ2-7|many|.
CASSPLGLPSYEQYF
TGCGCCAGCAGCCCACTGGGCCTACCATCATACGAGCAGTACTTC
>TRBV12-3/TRBV12-4|13|TRBJ1-1|few|TRBD1
CASSPYGTGRAFF
TGTGCCAGCAGTCCCTATGGGACAGGCCGGGCTTTCTTT
>TRBV27|13|TRBJ1-5|once|.
CASSSLFGRPQHF
TGTGCCAGCAGTAGCCTCTTTGGTAGGCCCCAGCATTTT
>TRBV28|15|TRBJ2-7|few|TRBD2
CASSYGTSDSDEQYF
TGTGCCAGCAGTTACGGGACTAGCGACTCCGACGAGCAGTACTTC
>TRBV7-2|15|TRBJ1-1|.|.
CASSLEGRTFSEAFF
TGTGCCAGCAGCTTAGAAGGCCGGACATTTTCTGAAGCTTTCTTT